This TCR beta chain was found in a study of patients and donors after allogeneic stem cell transplantation. V lost 1 base to trimming and J lost 2 bases, with 8 bases between them. From germline, CDR1 is SGHAT and CDR2 FQNNGV. The CDR3 extends over 15 amino acids. TCRdb re-analysed the RT-PCR reads in MiXCR, keeping a single row per CDR3 protein. Of some 230,000 distinct CDR3 sequences in the sample, roughly 15% were seen once. The sample comprised blood, either unsorted or a sorted T cell fraction (not recorded which). The clonotype was recovered from a human donor who was either an allogeneic HSCT recipient or a stem cell or donor lymphocyte infusion donor (not recorded which). It is not recorded whose cells these are; they may come from a transplant donor. This chain links TRBV11-2 with TRBJ2-2; possible D gene TRBD2, 6 bases. CDR3 DNA sequence: TGTGCCAGCAGCTTAGTAGCGGTAAACACCGGGGAGCTGTTTTTT. It specifies CASSLVAVNTGELFF.